This passage covers 28 T cell receptor beta chains from one sample sequenced in a study of OX40 agonist ivuxolimab in advanced cancers. Generated by immunoSEQ multiplex PCR, the TCRdb table keeps only in-frame clones and is missing some. The sample yields 99,000 or so clones, under 85% seen once. Sequenced here: CD4+ or CD8+ T cells sorted from blood, sampled in a trial of the OX40 agonist ivuxolimab. The receptors were gathered from an adult with an advanced solid tumor such as melanoma, head and neck, liver or kidney cancer.

This chain connects TRBV6-4 to TRBJ2-5; D is uncertain. Matching the DNA end better, TRBJ2-7 makes the J call doubtful. The CDR3 length is 12 residues. Germline-derived CDR1 and CDR2 are MRHNA and SNTAGT. CDR3 sequence (DNA): TGTGCCATCAGCCGAGATTTCTACGAGCAGTACTTC. This translates into CAISRDFYEQYF.

This chain uses TRBV13 with TRBJ2-7; perhaps TRBD1 as D (9 bases). The ends were cut back, 4 bases at V and 3 bases at J, with 22 bases in the middle. The CDR3 sequence is 17 residues long. In germline, CDR1 is PRHDT, CDR2 FYEKMQ (reference sequence). The CDR3 nucleotides are TGTGCCAGCAGCTCGAAAACCGGGACAGGGACTAGCTACGAGCAGTACTTC. This gives the protein CASSSKTGTGTSYEQYF.

The chain combines TRBV27 with TRBJ1-2; tentative D call: TRBD1 (6 bases). The CDR3 is 14 residues long. V lost 8 bases, J lost 1 base, and 14 bases lay in between. Germline CDR1 and CDR2: MNHEY and SMNVEV (reference sequence). As DNA, the CDR3 is TGTGCCAGCGGTGGAACAGGGAGTAACTATGGCTACACCTTC. Residues: CASGGTGSNYGYTF.

CDR3 in amino acids: CASSDHRGSNQPQHF. The CDR3 DNA sequence: TGTGCCAGCAGTGATCACAGGGGCTCCAATCAGCCCCAGCATTTT. This chain connects TRBV6-6 to TRBJ1-5, with 7 bases identical to TRBD1. Germline CDR1 is MNHNY and CDR2 is SVGAGI (reference sequence). The CDR3 has 15 amino acids. After removal of 5 bases from V and 3 bases from J, the junction contained 7 bases not matched to a gene.

The chain couples TRBV27 to TRBJ1-5; D gene unclear. Germline V gene lookup returns CDR1 MNHEY and CDR2 SMNVEV (reference sequence). Deletions cut 1 base from V and 2 bases from J, with 12 bases between. The CDR3 is 16 residues long. CDR3 DNA sequence: TGTGCCAGCAGTTTATACGGTCCGGCAGGCAATCAGCCCCAGCATTTT. Its protein product is CASSLYGPAGNQPQHF.

The chain has TRBV19 and TRBJ1-2; D is ambiguous. V shed 1 base and J shed 8 bases, with 14 bases lying between them. This CDR3 is 14 amino acids long. The V gene's germline CDR1 is LNHDA and CDR2 SQIVND (reference sequence). Written as DNA, the CDR3 is TGTGCCAGTAGTATAGTTCAGGACCCTCGGGGCTACACCTTC. Translation: CASSIVQDPRGYTF.

The rearrangement links TRBV7-9 to TRBJ2-5, with TRBD2 matching 11 bases. Germline CDR1 and CDR2: SEHNR and FQNEAQ (reference sequence). The CDR3 contains 16 residues. Trimming removed 2 bases from V and 3 bases from J; junction bases left unmatched: 5. CDR3 sequence: CASSLFSGGAKETQYF. The CDR3 nucleotides read TGTGCCAGCAGCTTATTTAGCGGGGGGGCCAAAGAGACCCAGTACTTC.

The rearrangement links TRBV10-2 to TRBJ1-2; D gene uncertain. Trimming stripped 8 bases from V and 4 bases from J, with 14 bases between. The CDR3 loop spans 13 amino acids. Germline V CDR1 and CDR2: WSHSY, SAAADI. CDR3 coding DNA: TGCGCCAGCCTTGTCCGGGGAGGCTATGGCTACACCTTC. Translating gives CASLVRGGYGYTF.

The chain uses TRBV6-1 and TRBJ2-4; D possibly corresponds to TRBD2 (6 bases). The CDR3 is 15 amino acids. CDR1 and CDR2 (germline): MNHNS, SASEGT. Trimming shortened V by 3 bases and J by 7 bases, and 16 bases separated the two germline ends. The CDR3, as DNA: TGTGCCAGCAGTGATATGATTGGGACTTGGAACATTCAGTACTTC. This translates into CASSDMIGTWNIQYF.

This sequence joins TRBV4-2 and TRBJ2-1, with a weak D call TRBD1 (5 bases). V gave up 1 base and J gave up 10 bases, with 17 bases separating them. The CDR3 runs to 15 residues. Germline V gene data show CDR1 as LGHNA and CDR2 as YNFKEQ. This CDR3 is CASSQAAAASGEQFF. The CDR3 bases are TGTGCCAGCAGCCAAGCTGCAGCCGCATCAGGGGAGCAGTTCTTC.

This clone was seen just once. The chain links TRBV14 to TRBJ2-1; maybe TRBD2 (6 bases). V was clipped by 6 bases and J by 7 bases, with 22 bases between them. The CDR3 runs to 16 residues. Germline V gene sequence: CDR1 SGHDN, CDR2 FVKESK. The CDR3 nucleotides are TGTGCCAGCAGGGCTTCCGGGAGAGGCGCGTGGAATGAGCAGTTCTTC. Amino acids: CASRASGRGAWNEQFF.

The chain couples TRBV5-6 to TRBJ2-3, with a weak D call TRBD1 (6 bases). The CDR3 totals 15 residues. The V gene's germline CDR1 is SGHDT and CDR2 YYEEEE. Trimming shortened V by 1 base and J by 0 bases, and 9 bases separated the two germline ends. The CDR3 loop is CASSLKQGSTDTQYF. The CDR3 nucleotides read TGTGCCAGCAGCTTGAAACAGGGAAGCACAGATACGCAGTATTTT.

This clone was picked up one time. V is TRBV7-9 and J is TRBJ1-5; perhaps TRBD1 as D (5 bases). Germline CDR1 reads SEHNR; CDR2 reads FQNEAQ (reference sequence). Trimming removed 0 bases from V and 3 bases from J, with 9 bases in between. The CDR3 is made up of 15 amino acids. Here the CDR3 reads CASSLAGTDNQPQHF. CDR3 coding DNA: TGTGCCAGCAGCTTAGCGGGGACGGACAATCAGCCCCAGCATTTT.

The chain links TRBV2 to TRBJ1-5, with D unclear. V lost 6 bases and J lost 1, with 10 bases in between. Germline V gene data show CDR1 as SNHLY and CDR2 as FYNNEI. This CDR3 comprises 14 residues. The CDR3 loop reads CASRGGLSNQPQHF. As DNA, the CDR3 is TGTGCCAGCAGGGGAGGATTGAGCAATCAGCCCCAGCATTTT.

The chain couples TRBV27 to TRBJ1-5, with D perhaps TRBD1 (5 bases). CDR3 length equals 17 residues. Germline V gives CDR1 MNHEY, CDR2 SMNVEV (reference sequence). Trimming cost V 5 bases and J 6 bases, with 23 bases left between them. This CDR3 reads CASSPFDFRGWRQPQHF. As DNA, the CDR3 is TGTGCCAGCAGTCCCTTCGACTTCCGGGGGTGGCGTCAGCCCCAGCATTTT.

V usage is TRBV5-6 and J usage is TRBJ1-2, with D perhaps TRBD1 (5 bases). Germline V CDR1 and CDR2: SGHDT, YYEEEE. This CDR3 spans 16 amino acids. V dropped 2 bases and J dropped 5 bases, with 19 bases sitting between them. The CDR3 DNA is TGTGCCAGCAGCTTAAAAACAGGTGCTGGGCAATATGGCTACACCTTC. Amino acid sequence: CASSLKTGAGQYGYTF.

This sequence joins TRBV9 and TRBJ2-3; 13 bases agree with TRBD2. From germline, CDR1 is SGDLS and CDR2 YYNGEE. CDR3 length: 17 amino acids. Trimming took 3 bases from V and 5 from J; bases not matched to a gene: 9. CDR3 in amino acids: CASSATSGGAGGDTQYF. Written as DNA, the CDR3 is TGTGCCAGCAGCGCCACTAGCGGGGGGGCCGGTGGAGATACGCAGTATTTT. Full variable domain (rest looked up from reference TRBV9 and TRBJ2-3): DSGVTQTPKHLITATGQRVTLRCSPRSGDLSVYWYQQSLDQGLQFLIQYYNGEERAKGNILERFSAQQFPDLHSELNLSSLELGDSALYFCASSATSGGAGGDTQYFGPGTRLTVL.

The gene calls are TRBV9 and TRBJ1-4; D remains unclear. Germline CDR1 is SGDLS and CDR2 is YYNGEE. The V end lost 2 bases, the J end lost 0 bases, and 8 bases lay between the germline ends. This CDR3 has 15 residues. The CDR3 here is CASSVDVATNEKLFF. The DNA of the CDR3 is TGTGCCAGCAGCGTGGACGTTGCAACTAATGAAAAACTGTTTTTT.

The rearrangement joins TRBV19 to TRBJ2-1, with 8 bases identical to TRBD2. Germline CDR1 is LNHDA and CDR2 is SQIVND (reference sequence). Losses at the gene ends were 5 bases for V and 4 bases for J; bases not matched to a gene: 4. The CDR3 totals 14 residues. CDR3 in amino acids: CASSLGLAYNEQFF. In DNA, the CDR3 is TGTGCCAGTAGTCTCGGACTAGCTTACAATGAGCAGTTCTTC.

This clone was detected only a few times. This chain connects TRBV18 to TRBJ1-2; TRBD1 matches at 7 bases. Germline CDR1 reads KGHSH; CDR2 reads LQKENI. The V gene end was trimmed by 3 bases and the J gene end by 4 bases; junction bases not matched to a gene: 8. This CDR3 has 15 amino acids. This chain's CDR3 is CASSPGDSLGYGYTF. The DNA for the CDR3 is TGTGCCAGCTCACCGGGGGACAGCTTGGGCTATGGCTACACCTTC.

The chain combines TRBV5-6 with TRBJ2-7, with D possibly TRBD1 on 7 matching bases. The CDR3 is 17 amino acids. Trimming stripped 2 bases from V and 1 base from J, with 19 bases between. Germline values: CDR1 SGHDT, CDR2 YYEEEE. The CDR3 DNA reads as TGTGCCAGCAGCTTCGGTCCCGCGACAGGGAGGTCCTACGAGCAGTACTTC. It encodes CASSFGPATGRSYEQYF.

The V and J genes are TRBV6-1 and TRBJ1-1; unclear D gene. The CDR3 runs 13 residues. Trimming removed 1 base from V and 8 bases from J, with 11 bases in between. The germline V gene encodes CDR1 MNHNS and CDR2 SASEGT. The CDR3 DNA follows: TGTGCCAGCAGTGAAGGGGAGAGAGGCGAAGCTTTCTTT. This gives the protein CASSEGERGEAFF.

In nucleotides, the CDR3 is TGTGCCAGCAGCCCTAACCCCATCAATGAGCAGTTCTTC. It translates to CASSPNPINEQFF. V gene TRBV7-3 combines with J gene TRBJ2-1; D gene ambiguous. The V end was cut by 5 bases, the J end by 6 bases, with 11 bases between. Germline V gene data show CDR1 as SGHTA and CDR2 as FQGTGA. The CDR3 has 13 amino acids.

The genes are TRBV11-2 and TRBJ2-7; D is possibly TRBD1 (5 bases). Germline values: CDR1 SGHAT, CDR2 FQNNGV. V was clipped by 5 bases and J by 5 bases, with 16 bases between them. CDR3 size: 14 residues. The CDR3 DNA reads as TGTGCCAGCAGCCCCTTCTCGGACACCAACGAGCAGTACTTC. It encodes CASSPFSDTNEQYF.

This clone was seen only a few times. CDR3 in DNA: TGCGCCAGCAGTGAGTCGGGGACAGGCACCTACGAGCAGTACTTC. This sequence encodes CASSESGTGTYEQYF. The chain recombines TRBV10-1 with TRBJ2-7; the match to TRBD1 covers 8 bases. Per germline, CDR1 WNHNN and CDR2 SYGVQD (reference sequence). J was trimmed by 2 bases and V by 0 bases; bases with no gene match: 3. The CDR3 loop spans 15 amino acids.

The genes are TRBV7-9 and TRBJ1-2, with 8 bases that match TRBD1. This CDR3 is 15 amino acids long. Germline lookup yields CDR1 SEHNR and CDR2 FQNEAQ (reference sequence). V trimming: 5 bases; J trimming: 7 bases; junction bases outside the gene matches: 12. The CDR3 DNA reads as TGTGCCAGCAGCCCCTTGGTGGGACAGGCGTCTGGCTACACCTTC. Amino acid sequence: CASSPLVGQASGYTF.

The chain couples TRBV5-4 to TRBJ1-6; 7 bases are a match to TRBD1. The CDR3 is 14 residues long. Trimming at V came to 4 bases and at J to 10 bases, leaving 8 bases not matched to a gene. Germline CDR1 is SGHNT and CDR2 is YYREEE (reference sequence). This CDR3 reads CASSPRQGQSPLHF. The CDR3 bases are TGTGCCAGCAGCCCGCGACAGGGACAATCACCCCTCCACTTT.

The chain uses TRBV6-1 and TRBJ1-1, with a possible D match to TRBD1 (6 bases). The CDR3 loop spans 13 amino acids. From germline, CDR1 is MNHNS and CDR2 SASEGT. The V end lost 11 bases, the J end lost 1 base, and 14 bases lay between the germline ends. CDR3 DNA: TGTGCCGGATCCGGGACAACGAACACTGAAGCTTTCTTT. Amino acids: CAGSGTTNTEAFF.